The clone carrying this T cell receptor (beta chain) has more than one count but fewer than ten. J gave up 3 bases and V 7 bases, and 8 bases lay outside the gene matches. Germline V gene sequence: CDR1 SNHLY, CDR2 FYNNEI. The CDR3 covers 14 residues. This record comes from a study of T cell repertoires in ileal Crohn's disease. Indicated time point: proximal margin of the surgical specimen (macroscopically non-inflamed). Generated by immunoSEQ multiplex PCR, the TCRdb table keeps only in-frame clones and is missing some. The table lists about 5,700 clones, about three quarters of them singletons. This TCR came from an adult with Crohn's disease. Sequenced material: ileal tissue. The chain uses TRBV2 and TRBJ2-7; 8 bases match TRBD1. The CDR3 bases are TGTGCCAGCAATCCGACAGGGGCACGCTACGAGCAGTACTTC. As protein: CASNPTGARYEQYF.